The text below deals with one T cell receptor (beta chain). It lacks a known antigen. The input lacks base qualities; no much larger clone sits a single base away. The cohort comprised approximately 700 healthy bone marrow donors. All cohort members were sampled while nominally healthy, although unrecorded immune exposures were likely present. The donor was CMV seronegative and was included in the group of over 300 seronegative cohort members. Every donor gave a peripheral blood sample, and the peripheral blood mononuclear cells from that sample were used for TCR beta sequencing. The Qiagen DNeasy Blood Extraction Kit was used to extract genomic DNA from the blood cell samples. The sample comes from a study of cytomegalovirus exposure and HLA in healthy donors (dated by TCRdb to the late 2010s). Background for the entire study: According to an earlier analysis of around 600 of the donors, some 170 million T cells yielded 120 million or so unique TCR beta sequences and 276 Gb of sequence data. Among around 400 genotyped donors of the cohort, an average of roughly 240,000 unique TCR beta nucleotide sequences were sequenced per donor, approximately 20% of them non-productive. Because of strong linkage in the cohort, five DR-DQ haplotypes were treated as single units for association and clustering. Class I and class II HLA loci were covered by the typing at four-digit resolution. Using immunosequencing, the study profiled T cell repertoires from 500 to 800 subjects and related those repertoires to cytomegalovirus serostatus. A later analysis re-examined previously published TCR beta repertoires from just over 650 donors and added high-resolution HLA genotyping to investigate patterns of TCR occurrence. The study aimed to test whether signatures of past pathogen exposure could be identified by cataloging public T cell receptors. High-throughput TCR immunosequencing, statistical association of individual TCRs with disease status, and machine learning were combined to predict cytomegalovirus infection status. Every discovery cohort repertoire had been produced on one sequencing platform. An earlier analysis of 587 of the donors used high-throughput TCR beta sequencing to judge whether each TCR beta V gene segment behaved as functional or pseudogenic. The genetic ancestry cluster associated with self-reported Caucasian donors included roughly 84% of the 300 to 450 genotyped donors. An early release covering roughly 640 HLA-typed donors comprised about 300 gigabases of sequencing data and around 80 million unique TCR sequences. Rather than drawing on any new phenotypic data, the later analysis identified candidate immune exposures from TCR beta sequences and the way those sequences occurred across donors. Along with the approximately 600-subject first cohort, a separate validation cohort of around 110 different subjects was used. Donor age, sex, ethnicity and CMV serostatus were collected together with the repertoire data. The number of donors typed differed by locus, with roughly 620-630 for A, B, C, DRB1 and DQB1, over 500 for DQA1, 606 for DPA1, and approximately 470 for DPB1. Genome-wide SNP genotypes for about 60% of the roughly 670 donors were used in a later genetic analysis, which treated that subset as a discovery cohort. What the authors observed across the whole study: A later analysis associated about 17,000 TCR beta sequences with specific HLA alleles at a false discovery rate of 0.05. The 87-base-pair reads could not distinguish some IMGT-functional V segments, including TRBV6-2 and TRBV6-3, so those segments were excluded. Most TCR sequences were seen in very few donors, while some public TCRs were found in many individuals. In a later analysis, HLA-associated TCR beta chains were found to be more clonally expanded and to have lower generation probabilities than equally common non-associated chains. A few of the identified cytomegalovirus-associated TCR beta chains were confirmed in vitro to be specific for cytomegalovirus antigens. The only immune exposure information available for the cohort was CMV serostatus. The earlier analysis of about 600 of the donors excluded around 17 rarely observed V segments, including chromosome 9 orphons, because counts were too low. In both the original and validation cohorts, the classifier was reported to diagnose cytomegalovirus status with high specificity and sensitivity. In a later genetic analysis, a missense DCLRE1C variant was associated with V-gene and J-gene trimming of TCR beta chains, and the association was replicated in an independent cohort. In this cohort, only TCR beta chains were sequenced, and detectable features were limited by the absence of alpha or paired-chain data. The sequencing pipeline was judged likely to have produced a cluster of highly shared sequence variants as a technical artifact. In the study, 150 to 200 TCR beta chains were listed as associated with cytomegalovirus. Linkage disequilibrium might explain the correlated functional status among segregating V segments, but an unknown experimental factor could not be excluded. Several of the top co-occurrence clusters appeared to be linked to parvovirus B19, influenza, CMV and Epstein-Barr virus, according to a later analysis. Broadly in line with IMGT annotations, most TCR beta V segments showed up in productive rearrangements about 87% or about 30% of the time in an earlier analysis of several hundred of the donors. According to the authors, the approach could potentially be generalized to other disease states and immunological phenotypes. Because HLA typing was missing for some donors at each locus, association tests included only the typed subset. In a later analysis, TCR association rates were found to vary across HLA loci, with the most associated TCRs seen for DRB1 alleles and the fewest for HLA-C alleles. Compared with the roughly 700-donor mean, donors in an Asian-associated ancestry cluster had fewer N-insertions in productive TCRs, according to a later genetic analysis. Most CMV-associated TCR beta chains appeared to be HLA-restricted in a later analysis, and the HLA associations seemed to be driven largely by CMV exposure. A further reported finding was that TCR beta sequences accurately predicted the HLA-A and HLA-B alleles for most subjects in the first cohort. Roughly uniform sequencing depth across donors was assumed in presence/absence analyses, although this assumption may not hold. When HLA alleles, especially DR and DQ, strongly co-occurred, TCR associations were difficult to assign to individual alleles.

The library came from the immunoSEQ multiplex PCR assay. A mixture of 60 forward primers for TCR Vbeta segments and 13 reverse primers for TCR Jbeta segments was used in the multiplex PCR. The CDR3 region of rearranged TCR beta genes was amplified from genomic DNA with a multiplex PCR assay. On the Illumina HiSeq System, the amplified TCR beta libraries were sequenced as 87-base-pair reads. From the authors' description of their analysis: A later analysis counted 65 million to 90 million unique TCR beta chains across the 666 repertoires, and 10 million to 12 million of these chains were shared by at least two donors. Raw reads were error-corrected and collapsed into unique sequences with a nearest-neighbor algorithm that merged closely related sequences to remove PCR and sequencing errors. Alignment of CDR3 sequences to IMGT reference sequences was used to assign V, D and J gene segments. For a sequence to be retained, at least a six-nucleotide match to both a V gene segment and a J gene segment was required. Rearrangements were classified as productive when the CDR3 lacked stop codons and remained in frame with V and J, and all other rearrangements were classified as non-productive. Following IMGT convention, CDR3 was defined as the stretch from the second conserved V-encoded cysteine to the conserved J-encoded phenylalanine. In an earlier analysis of more than 550 of the donors, sequences lacking an unambiguous match to a single V gene segment were excluded. In an earlier analysis of 500 to 750 of the donors, V segments were called functional above 56.7% productive rearrangements and were called segregating when the between-donor standard deviation exceeded 5%. A statistical classification framework was built for diagnosing cytomegalovirus status from the catalog of TCR beta chain sequences. V and J gene assignment, in a later analysis, came from comparing TCR nucleotide sequences with IMGT/GENE-DB human TR gene sequences. Using the TCRdist pipeline, a later analysis assigned CDR3 sequences along with most-parsimonious VDJ recombination scenarios. In a later analysis, every TCR beta chain was defined by the combination of its CDR3 amino acid sequence and its V-gene family, and reads without a unique V-gene family were dropped. A later analysis removed several hundred highly shared, low-generation-probability nucleotide sequences to deal with suspected cross-contamination and a sequencing artifact. In a later analysis, a clonal expansion index for each public chain was calculated from normalized within-repertoire ranks of inferred template counts. In a later analysis, generation probabilities were computed using a VDJ recombination model fitted to out-of-frame rearrangements, and the results were checked against IGoR. In a later analysis, hypergeometric tests were used to score TCR-TCR, TCR-HLA and TCR-CMV co-occurrence, with a repertoire-size bias correction applied to TCR pairs. A later analysis estimated false discovery rates by permuting HLA or CMV assignments 20 times. In a later analysis, co-occurring TCRs were grouped using DBSCAN, with TCRdist sequence similarity added in when clustering inside HLA-allele-positive subsets. Repertoires with fewer than 30,000 or more than 120,000 public chains, plus five repertoires with anomalous nucleotide sharing, were excluded from co-occurrence clustering. What TCRdb holds here is the immuneACCESS table cut down to in-frame rearrangements. Part of the clones is not present; checked against another copy, under half of the missing clones reflect an unresolved V gene, and the others are unexplained. Clonal size and the V and J genes are those of that table, whereas D and trimming came from the DNA. This sample has more than 95,000 clones in its table, and about 80% of those were observed once. Roughly 1.8% of the sample rests with the top ten.

The CDR3 starts with the cysteine, ends with the phenylalanine, and has 13 residues. The sequence is cut down to CDR3 DNA, 39 bases in frame from base 1. The germline V gene sets CDR1 to SGHTA and CDR2 to FQGNSA. At the junction V is shortened by 5 bases and J by 11 bases, with 18 bases in between. This chain is built from TRBV7-2 and TRBJ1-1; D gene: possibly TRBD1, on 5 matching bases. The receptor was isolated from a man aged 18 to 35 in good health and CMV-seronegative. The material sequenced was PBMCs. The sequenced DNA: TGTGCCAGCAGCCCCACGACAGCCCGGTCGGCTTTCTTT. It specifies CASSPTTARSAFF.